This TCR beta chain was recovered during a study of blood T cells in healthy people across ages. Study overall: T cells yielded about one barcoded beta molecule per two cells through template switching.

Together with a sample-barcoded 5' primer, a J-beta primer mix was included in a second PCR lasting roughly 6 to 12 cycles. TCRdb re-analysed the 5' RACE reads in MiXCR, keeping a single row per CDR3 protein. This table holds about 800,000 distinct CDR3 sequences, 25% found once. This CDR3 contains 14 residues. Germline V CDR1 and CDR2: KGHSH, LQKENI. V lost 3 bases and J lost 5; bases outside the gene matches: 5. The authors isolated at least 6 million PBMCs per sample. The sample was also reused in another study, on T cells of mothers and their children.

This sequence joins TRBV18 and TRBJ2-5, with TRBD1 matching over 8 bases. The origin of this receptor is a boy younger than 18 in good health. Sequencing input: blood. CDR3 amino acids: CASSPSGGMETQYF. CDR3 in DNA: TGTGCCAGCTCACCTTCAGGGGGCATGGAGACCCAGTACTTC.